This T cell receptor beta chain was captured in a study of OX40 agonist ivuxolimab in advanced cancers. Study-wide background: The treatment was a fully human IgG2 OX40 agonist, ivuxolimab. Antecedent anti-PD-1, anti-PD-L1 or anti-CTLA-4 therapy was permissible, with around 41% having received some.

Method: immunoSEQ multiplex PCR; TCRdb's copy keeps in-frame clones and lacks some. The data contain 60,000 or so clones, around 86% of them seen just once; the ten biggest clones take up roughly 0.9%. Looked up from germline, CDR1 is MNHEY and CDR2 is SMNVEV (reference sequence). The CDR3 covers 14 residues. The V and J ends lost 7 bases and 6 bases, in that order; junction bases with no gene match: 12. Sampled blood was obtained at baseline, cycle 4 day 1, and cycle 7 day 1. Overall study findings and caveats: With doses of 0.1 to 3.0 mg/kg, CD4+ and CD8+ blood T cells had undergone clonal expansion by week 6.

A word on this clone: The antigen is undetermined.

This sequence joins TRBV27 and TRBJ2-7; 7 bases map to TRBD2. The source is an adult with an advanced solid tumor such as melanoma, head and neck, liver or kidney cancer. This specimen was CD4+ or CD8+ T cells sorted from blood, taken in a trial of the OX40 agonist ivuxolimab. In nucleotides, the CDR3 is TGTGCCAGCACTAAAAGAGGGAGGGAGGGCGAGCAGTACTTC. Protein sequence: CASTKRGREGEQYF.